This record looks at one T cell receptor (beta chain) sequence and its context. No antigen is known for it. The source of the sample is a study of beta chain features in type 1 diabetes. Study context: Patient and healthy donor groups were alike in age, gender and cell yields.

Expressed TCRB transcripts were sequenced because the entire RNA isolate underwent reverse transcription. This table comes from immunoSEQ multiplex PCR, and its TCRdb copy is limited to in-frame clones, with some not included. The sample yields about 340,000 clones, approximately 12% seen once. Study-wide points: Patients with Type 1 diabetes showed moderately but significantly shorter TCRB CDR3s in all four CD4+ subsets.

V shed 2 bases and J shed 4 bases, with 6 bases lying between them. Germline CDR1 reads GTSNPN; CDR2 reads SVGIG (reference sequence). The CDR3 is 12 residues long. The sequence was collected from a woman aged 18 to 35 with type 1 diabetes. The chain uses TRBV30 and TRBJ1-5; D ambiguous. Sample: naive CD4+ T cells from blood. CDR3 loop: CAWSPTNQPQHF. CDR3 nucleotide sequence: TGTGCCTGGAGTCCTACTAATCAGCCCCAGCATTTT.